The 22 T cell receptor beta chains in this list originate from one sample, sequenced in a study of CD8 T cells in ankylosing spondylitis. TCRdb re-called the 5' RACE reads with MiXCR, one entry per CDR3 protein. The sample yields around 120,000 distinct CDR3 sequences, around 24% seen once. Material: synovial fluid, either unsorted or a sorted T cell fraction (not recorded which). Every receptor here comes from a male donor with ankylosing spondylitis.

The genes are TRBV5-6 and TRBJ2-3; the match to TRBD1 covers 7 bases. Germline assignment: CDR1 SGHDT and CDR2 YYEEEE. This CDR3 has 13 amino acids. J gave up 5 bases and V 4 bases, and 4 bases lay outside the gene matches. This CDR3 is CASSAQGEDTQYF. The DNA of the CDR3 is TGTGCCAGCAGCGCCCAGGGGGAAGATACGCAGTATTTT.

The CDR3 DNA is TGTGCCAGCAGTTTCGACAGGGTAAGGGAGCAGTACTTC. This encodes CASSFDRVREQYF. The chain combines TRBV2 with TRBJ2-7; 7 positions agree with TRBD1. The J segment lost 7 bases and the V segment lost 5 bases, leaving 8 bases of the junction unmatched. CDR3 length equals 13 residues. CDR1 and CDR2 from the germline V gene are SNHLY and FYNNEI. Complete variable domain (other parts from reference TRBV2 and TRBJ2-7): EPEVTQTPSHQVTQMGQEVILRCVPISNHLYFYWYRQILGQKVEFLVSFYNNEISEKSEIFDDQFSVERPDGSNFTLKIRSTKLEDSAMYFCASSFDRVREQYFGPGTRLTVT.

The V call is TRBV20-1, the J call TRBJ1-1; no clear D gene. Germline CDR1 and CDR2: DFQATT and SNEGSKA (reference sequence). The CDR3 loop spans 14 amino acids. Between the trimmed V and J ends, which lost 5 bases and 0 bases, there was a span of 13 bases. The CDR3 spells CSARISGMNTEAFF. In DNA form, the CDR3 reads TGCAGTGCTCGAATATCGGGGATGAACACTGAAGCTTTCTTT.

The rearrangement links TRBV24-1 to TRBJ2-1; D perhaps matches TRBD1 (5 bases). CDR3 size: 12 residues. V was trimmed by 0 bases and J by 10 bases, leaving 6 bases between them. In germline, CDR1 is KGHDR, CDR2 SFDVKD. CDR3 sequence reads: CATSDLKGEQFF. CDR3 nucleotides: TGTGCCACCAGTGATTTGAAGGGGGAGCAGTTCTTC.

This chain links TRBV10-3 with TRBJ1-4, with 8 bases lining up with TRBD1. The CDR3 totals 15 residues. Germline assignment: CDR1 ENHRY and CDR2 SYGVKD. V dropped 6 bases and J dropped 1; count of bases not matched to a gene: 4. The CDR3 loop reads CAISPGQGTNEKLFF. CDR3 DNA sequence: TGTGCCATCAGCCCAGGACAGGGAACTAATGAAAAACTGTTTTTT.

This clonotype was picked up a small number of times. The genes are TRBV2 and TRBJ2-1; weak D call: TRBD1 (5 bases). This CDR3 contains 12 residues. Per germline, CDR1 SNHLY and CDR2 FYNNEI. The CDR3 loop reads CMRQGPYNEQFF. In nucleotides, the CDR3 is TGTATGAGGCAGGGCCCTTACAATGAGCAGTTCTTC.

This clonotype was detected many times. This chain connects TRBV5-1 to TRBJ1-1, with a weak D call TRBD1 (6 bases). CDR1 is SGHRS, CDR2 YFSETQ, per germline. The CDR3 has 13 residues. The V end was cut by 4 bases, the J end by 3 bases, with 10 bases between. CDR3 nucleotide sequence: TGCGCCAGCAGCCAAAAGGGGGACACTGAAGCTTTCTTT. As protein: CASSQKGDTEAFF.

The rearrangement links TRBV29-1 to TRBJ2-1, with TRBD2 identical over 8 bases. The junction had 3 bases not matched to a gene; V was cut back by 4 bases and J by 7 bases. CDR1 and CDR2 (germline): SQVTM, ANQGSEA. The CDR3 sequence is 12 residues long. The CDR3 coding sequence is TGCAGCGTTGCACTAGCGGTAAATGAGCAGTTCTTC. The encoded protein is CSVALAVNEQFF.

The V gene is TRBV20-1, the J gene TRBJ2-1; TRBD2 matches at 10 bases. With V trimmed by 4 bases and J by 8 bases, 20 bases remained unmatched. This CDR3 is 18 amino acids long. Germline CDR1 reads DFQATT; CDR2 reads SNEGSKA (reference sequence). CDR3 nucleotides: TGCAGTGCTACTAGGCTAGCGGGAGAGGGGGGATACAATGATGAGCAGTTCTTC. Residues: CSATRLAGEGGYNDEQFF.

Only a few counts were recorded for this clonotype. CDR3 residues: CASIGTVNTEAFF. CDR3 DNA: TGCGCCAGCATCGGGACTGTGAACACTGAAGCTTTCTTT. The rearrangement uses TRBV10-2 and TRBJ1-1; weak D call: TRBD1 (5 bases). The ends were cut back, 7 bases at V and 0 bases at J, with 9 bases in the middle. The CDR3 runs to 13 residues. Germline loops: CDR1 WSHSY, CDR2 SAAADI.

The chain couples TRBV2 to TRBJ2-7; D uncertain. V was clipped by 7 bases and J by 0 bases, with 28 bases between them. The CDR3 length is 19 residues. Per germline, CDR1 SNHLY and CDR2 FYNNEI. CDR3 sequence: CASNPAGETSAGASYEQYF. In nucleotides, the CDR3 is TGTGCCAGCAACCCAGCAGGCGAGACCTCAGCAGGCGCCTCCTACGAGCAGTACTTC.

This chain uses TRBV29-1 with TRBJ2-3, with 14 bases identical to TRBD2. The CDR3 length is 15 residues. Germline CDR1 and CDR2: SQVTM and ANQGSEA. Losses at the gene ends were 6 bases for V and 2 bases for J; bases not matched to a gene: 4. The CDR3 sequence is CSVAGLAGDTDTQYF. CDR3 DNA sequence: TGCAGCGTAGCGGGACTAGCGGGAGACACAGATACGCAGTATTTT.

In regard to this clonotype: At one end, the junction sequence differs from germline, possibly due to a read error. V usage is TRBV2 and J usage is TRBJ2-3, with D perhaps TRBD2 (5 bases). Germline lookup yields CDR1 SNHLY and CDR2 FYNNEI. This CDR3 spans 16 amino acids. The CDR3: CASSEDGSASTDSQYF. The CDR3 DNA is TGTGCCAGCAGTGAGGACGGTTCCGCTAGCACAGATTCGCAGTATTTT.

The chain joins TRBV27 to TRBJ1-2; D gene unclear. This CDR3 spans 14 amino acids. Germline V gene data show CDR1 as MNHEY and CDR2 as SMNVEV (reference sequence). The V and J ends lost 3 bases and 0 bases respectively, with 8 bases between them. This CDR3 is CASSFSQANYGYTF. In nucleotides, the CDR3 is TGTGCCAGCAGTTTCTCCCAGGCTAACTATGGCTACACCTTC.

This clonotype appeared a few times. This chain joins TRBV3-1 and TRBJ2-1; D ambiguous. V was trimmed by 1 base and J by 9 bases, leaving 13 bases between them. Germline-derived CDR1 and CDR2 are LGHDT and YNNKEL (reference sequence). The CDR3 totals 14 residues. Written as DNA, the CDR3 is TGTGCCAGCAGCCAAGCCCTAGTTGGTGGTGAGCAGTTCTTC. Its protein product is CASSQALVGGEQFF.

This clonotype has just a few counts. The gene calls are TRBV20-1 and TRBJ2-5; 10 positions match TRBD1. CDR1 is DFQATT, CDR2 SNEGSKA, per germline (reference sequence). V lost 6 bases, J lost 4 bases, and 5 bases stayed unmatched. CDR3 length: 13 amino acids. CDR3 residues: CSADGQGGETQYF. The DNA of the CDR3 is TGCAGTGCAGACGGACAGGGGGGAGAGACCCAGTACTTC.

V is TRBV25-1 and J is TRBJ2-7, with D maybe TRBD2 (5 bases). The CDR3 totals 12 residues. The V gene lost 6 bases and the J gene lost 6 bases, with 12 bases spanning the gap. CDR1 MGHDK and CDR2 SYGVNS come from the germline V gene. The CDR3 spells CASSNSGVEQYF. The CDR3 nucleotides read TGTGCCAGCAGCAACTCCGGGGTCGAGCAGTACTTC.

This clonotype was counted ten times or more. This chain links TRBV20-1 with TRBJ1-1; TRBD1 matches 7 bases. Germline V lookup: CDR1 DFQATT, CDR2 SNEGSKA (reference sequence). The CDR3 is made up of 12 amino acids. V gave up 1 base and J gave up 8 bases; unmatched junction bases: 4. In DNA, the CDR3 is TGCAGTGCTAGAGGCGGACAGGCGGAAGCTTTCTTT. Translated, it gives CSARGGQAEAFF.

The V gene is TRBV10-2, the J gene TRBJ2-1, with 8 bases that match TRBD1. J was trimmed by 4 bases and V by 6 bases; bases with no gene match: 8. Germline V gene sequence: CDR1 WSHSY, CDR2 SAAADI. The CDR3 contains 15 residues. CDR3 sequence (DNA): TGCGCCAGCAGCCTCCCAGGGGGCAGTTACAATGAGCAGTTCTTC. Protein: CASSLPGGSYNEQFF.

This clonotype was observed a handful of times. The chain uses TRBV11-2 and TRBJ2-3; TRBD2 matches 11 bases. The CDR3 runs 16 residues. With V trimmed by 7 bases and J by 3 bases, 9 bases remained unmatched. Per the germline V gene, CDR1 is SGHAT and CDR2 is FQNNGV. CDR3 region: CASTLAGTSGTDTQYF. The CDR3 DNA reads TGTGCCAGCACCTTGGCCGGGACTAGCGGTACAGATACGCAGTATTTT.

This clonotype was seen repeatedly, ten times or more. The chain has TRBV28 and TRBJ1-5; D gene unclear. From germline, CDR1 is MDHEN and CDR2 SYDVKM. This CDR3 is built from 15 residues. The V end was cut by 2 bases, the J end by 5 bases, with 13 bases between. The CDR3 coding sequence is TGTGCCAGCAGTTTAATCCAAAGGTATTATCAGCCCCAGCATTTT. Translated: CASSLIQRYYQPQHF. The variable domain in full, completed from reference TRBV28 and TRBJ1-5, reads DVKVTQSSRYLVKRTGEKVFLECVQDMDHENMFWYRQDPGLGLRLIYFSYDVKMKEKGDIPEGYSVSREKKERFSLILESASTNQTSMYLCASSLIQRYYQPQHFGDGTRLSIL.

This chain links TRBV20-1 with TRBJ1-1; the match to TRBD1 covers 9 bases. Germline CDR1 is DFQATT and CDR2 is SNEGSKA (reference sequence). This CDR3 is 14 amino acids long. The J segment lost 1 base and the V segment lost 1 base, leaving 1 base of the junction unmatched. This chain's CDR3 is CSARGGQGNTEAFF. The CDR3 region has the DNA TGCAGTGCTAGAGGGGGACAGGGGAACACTGAAGCTTTCTTT.